Listed here are 32 T cell receptor beta chains from one sample, sequenced in a study of somatic mutations in cytotoxic T cells in rheumatoid arthritis. Profiled with immunoSEQ multiplex PCR; TCRdb holds only in-frame clones, not every one. Found here are 2,000 to 3,000 clones, around 81% of them singletons; the top ten hold about 10%. Input material: CD8+ T cells sorted from blood. These receptors came from a woman between 65 and 79 years old with rheumatoid arthritis.

V gene TRBV7-2 combines with J gene TRBJ2-1; no definite D call. The CDR3 sequence is 14 residues long. Germline values: CDR1 SGHTA, CDR2 FQGNSA. V was pared by 5 bases and J by 0 bases, with 8 bases between. The CDR3 region has the DNA TGTGCCAGCAGCGGGCTCAGCTCCTACAATGAGCAGTTCTTC. It encodes CASSGLSSYNEQFF.

The genes are TRBV28 and TRBJ2-3, with D tentatively TRBD1 (6 bases). Germline-derived CDR1 and CDR2 are MDHEN and SYDVKM. The CDR3 has 17 residues. V gave up 4 bases and J gave up 3 bases, with 20 bases separating them. CDR3 sequence reads: CASSSRTDRSTTDTQYF. The CDR3 bases are TGTGCCAGCAGTTCCCGGACAGACCGCTCCACAACAGATACGCAGTATTTT.

The J gene is TRBJ2-1, the V gene TRBV19; 10 bases match TRBD1. CDR3 length equals 22 residues. The V gene end was trimmed by 5 bases and the J gene end by 0 bases; junction bases not matched to a gene: 22. CDR1 and CDR2 (germline): LNHDA, SQIVND (reference sequence). DNA for the CDR3: TGTGCCAGTAGTGGGACCGCCATGGGACAGGGGATGTCTATGAGCTCCTACAATGAGCAGTTCTTC. Its translation is CASSGTAMGQGMSMSSYNEQFF.

The rearrangement links TRBV9 to TRBJ1-3; TRBD1 aligns across 7 bases. CDR1 SGDLS and CDR2 YYNGEE come from the germline V gene. This CDR3 has 16 amino acids. J lost 0 bases, V lost 4 bases, and 7 bases had no gene match. CDR3 sequence (DNA): TGTGCCAGCAGCCCCCGGGACAGTCCCTCTGGAAACACCATATATTTT. Translation: CASSPRDSPSGNTIYF. The whole variable domain, remainder taken from reference TRBV9 and TRBJ1-3, is DSGVTQTPKHLITATGQRVTLRCSPRSGDLSVYWYQQSLDQGLQFLIQYYNGEERAKGNILERFSAQQFPDLHSELNLSSLELGDSALYFCASSPRDSPSGNTIYFGEGSWLTVV.

The chain has TRBV19 and TRBJ2-1, with 7 bases that match TRBD1. Germline V gene sequence: CDR1 LNHDA, CDR2 SQIVND (reference sequence). The length of the CDR3 is 11 residues. V dropped 7 bases and J dropped 12; count of bases not matched to a gene: 6. The CDR3: CASTAGGRQFF. CDR3 in DNA: TGTGCCAGTACGGCAGGGGGTAGGCAGTTCTTC.

V is TRBV28 and J is TRBJ2-3; D uncertain. The V gene's germline CDR1 is MDHEN and CDR2 SYDVKM. This CDR3 contains 17 residues. V lost 3 bases and J 2 bases, leaving 18 bases between the germline ends. In DNA form, the CDR3 reads TGTGCCAGCAGTTTCAAGCCTGTTAAGAGAGACACAGATACGCAGTATTTT. Translating gives CASSFKPVKRDTDTQYF. Drawing the rest from reference TRBV28 and TRBJ2-3, the complete variable domain is DVKVTQSSRYLVKRTGEKVFLECVQDMDHENMFWYRQDPGLGLRLIYFSYDVKMKEKGDIPEGYSVSREKKERFSLILESASTNQTSMYLCASSFKPVKRDTDTQYFGPGTRLTVL.

CDR3 bases: TGTGCCAGCAGCTCCTCCGGCGGGAGGGCCTACAATGAGCAGTTCTTC. Its protein product is CASSSSGGRAYNEQFF. The chain employs TRBV13 and TRBJ2-1; 9 bases are shared with TRBD2. Germline-derived CDR1 and CDR2 are PRHDT and FYEKMQ (reference sequence). Trimming cost V 4 bases and J 2 bases; bases outside gene matches: 6. The CDR3 covers 16 residues.

The chain is built from TRBV5-6 and TRBJ2-7; TRBD1 aligns across 10 bases. The CDR3 has 15 residues. The germline V gene encodes CDR1 SGHDT and CDR2 YYEEEE. V was pared by 3 bases and J by 2 bases, with 5 bases of the junction left unmatched. CDR3 bases: TGTGCCAGCAGCTCGCCCGGGACAGGGGCCTACGAGCAGTACTTC. Translating gives CASSSPGTGAYEQYF.

V is TRBV25-1 and J is TRBJ2-1, with TRBD2 matching over 8 bases. Germline V gene lookup returns CDR1 MGHDK and CDR2 SYGVNS. CDR3 length equals 15 residues. Trimming removed 0 bases from V and 7 bases from J; junction bases left unmatched: 5. The CDR3 DNA follows: TGTGCCAGCAGTGAATACCTAGCGGGCGGGAATGAGCAGTTCTTC. Amino acids: CASSEYLAGGNEQFF.

This clone has only a few counts. The chain uses TRBV20-1 and TRBJ2-3, with unresolved D. The germline V and J ends were trimmed by 0 bases and 12 bases, with 7 bases remaining between them. CDR1 and CDR2 (germline): DFQATT, SNEGSKA (reference sequence). The CDR3 length is 10 residues. The CDR3 here is CSAREFSQYF. In nucleotides, the CDR3 is TGCAGTGCTAGAGAGTTTTCACAGTATTTT.

The chain is built from TRBV28 and TRBJ2-7; 13 bases agree with TRBD2. The CDR3 contains 15 residues. J was trimmed by 1 base and V by 6 bases; bases with no gene match: 3. Looked up from germline, CDR1 is MDHEN and CDR2 is SYDVKM. CDR3: CASRMTSGRSYEQYF. CDR3 DNA sequence: TGTGCCAGCAGAATGACTAGCGGGAGGTCCTACGAGCAGTACTTC.

This chain joins TRBV7-2 and TRBJ2-7, with 7 bases that match TRBD2. CDR1 and CDR2 from the germline V gene are SGHTA and FQGNSA. V shed 4 bases and J 4 bases; nucleotides not matched to a gene: 4. The CDR3 extends over 13 amino acids. CDR3 residues: CASSYSGSYEQYF. In DNA, the CDR3 is TGTGCCAGCAGCTATAGCGGGTCGTACGAGCAGTACTTC.

A single count supports this clone. This rearrangement joins TRBV11-3 to TRBJ2-1, with D perhaps matching TRBD2 (6 bases). The CDR3 runs 15 residues. V was shortened by 2 bases and J by 5 bases, with 13 bases between the two germline ends. CDR1 is SGHNT, CDR2 YENEEA, per germline. CDR3 amino acids: CASSLLGGGHNEQFF. CDR3 DNA: TGTGCCAGCAGCTTACTGGGGGGAGGACACAATGAGCAGTTCTTC.

There are a few counts of this clone. V is TRBV6-4 and J is TRBJ2-3, with 7 bases identical to TRBD2. The CDR3 has 15 residues. Germline assignment: CDR1 MRHNA and CDR2 SNTAGT. Germline trimming cut 3 bases from V and 2 bases from J; bases unmatched to any gene: 5. DNA of the CDR3: TGTGCCAGCAGTGAAGGTGGGAGGGACACAGATACGCAGTATTTT. Translated: CASSEGGRDTDTQYF.

This sequence joins TRBV11-2 and TRBJ2-7, with TRBD1 matching 10 bases. V was clipped by 3 bases and J by 4 bases; unmatched bases: 3. CDR1 and CDR2 (germline): SGHAT, FQNNGV. The CDR3 totals 14 residues. As DNA, the CDR3 is TGTGCCAGCAGCTTGGGACAGGGGATGTACGAGCAGTACTTC. Translated, it gives CASSLGQGMYEQYF.

This clone occurred a few times. The V call is TRBV19, the J call TRBJ2-7; 11 nucleotides agree with TRBD1. V lost 5 bases and J lost 6; bases outside the gene matches: 6. Germline values: CDR1 LNHDA, CDR2 SQIVND (reference sequence). This CDR3 spans 14 amino acids. In DNA, the CDR3 is TGTGCCAGTAGTTGGGGACAGGGGGATATCGAGCAGTACTTC. Its translation: CASSWGQGDIEQYF.

The genes are TRBV28 and TRBJ2-7; TRBD1 agrees at 10 bases. Germline-derived CDR1 and CDR2 are MDHEN and SYDVKM. There are 17 residues in the CDR3. Unmatched junction bases numbered 11, after V lost 4 bases and J lost 2 bases. The CDR3 DNA reads as TGTGCCAGCAGTTCTCTTCTCGGGGACAGGGGACCCTACGAGCAGTACTTC. Its protein is CASSSLLGDRGPYEQYF.

CDR3 amino acids: CASSLPSLYEQYF. The CDR3 DNA reads as TGTGCCAGCAGTTTGCCGAGCCTCTACGAGCAGTACTTC. The chain recombines TRBV28 with TRBJ2-7, with no clear D. CDR1 and CDR2 from the germline V gene are MDHEN and SYDVKM. Trimming cost V 3 bases and J 3 bases, with 9 bases left between them. The CDR3 runs to 13 residues.

J is TRBJ2-1 and V is TRBV28; maybe TRBD1 (5 bases). V was shortened by 3 bases and J by 4 bases, with 22 bases between the two germline ends. The CDR3 runs to 18 residues. Germline CDR1 is MDHEN and CDR2 is SYDVKM. CDR3 loop: CASSFSYLLGPDYNEQFF. Written as DNA, the CDR3 is TGTGCCAGCAGTTTTTCGTATCTCTTGGGGCCGGATTACAATGAGCAGTTCTTC.

This chain uses TRBV29-1 with TRBJ2-3, with a weak D call TRBD2 (5 bases). Trimming shortened V by 4 bases and J by 5 bases, and 13 bases separated the two germline ends. Germline lookup yields CDR1 SQVTM and CDR2 ANQGSEA. The CDR3 sequence is 13 residues long. The CDR3 spells CSVGPPEEDTQYF. The CDR3 nucleotides read TGCAGCGTTGGCCCGCCGGAGGAAGATACGCAGTATTTT.

The CDR3 is CASSEAGVEQYF. CDR3 nucleotide sequence: TGCGCCAGCAGTGAGGCCGGGGTCGAGCAGTACTTC. The rearrangement joins TRBV10-2 to TRBJ2-7; a possible D gene is TRBD2 (5 bases). The CDR3 runs to 12 residues. V lost 2 bases and J 6 bases, leaving 8 bases between the germline ends. Germline CDR1 reads WSHSY; CDR2 reads SAAADI.

The chain links TRBV28 to TRBJ2-7, with 7 nucleotides matching TRBD1. V lost 4 bases to trimming and J lost 1 base; unmatched junction nucleotides: 22. This CDR3 region has 20 residues. The germline V gene has CDR1 MDHEN and CDR2 SYDVKM. Here the CDR3 DNA reads TGTGCCAGCAGTTCCTCTCGTCTTTATGACCGGGACAGAATTTCCTACGAGCAGTACTTC. It specifies CASSSSRLYDRDRISYEQYF. The entire variable domain, with the rest obtained from reference TRBV28 and TRBJ2-7, is as follows: DVKVTQSSRYLVKRTGEKVFLECVQDMDHENMFWYRQDPGLGLRLIYFSYDVKMKEKGDIPEGYSVSREKKERFSLILESASTNQTSMYLCASSSSRLYDRDRISYEQYFGPGTRLTVT.

Regarding this clone: An end of the junction does not agree with germline; a read error may underlie this. V usage is TRBV30 and J usage is TRBJ2-1, with D unclear. This CDR3 has 16 amino acids. CDR1 and CDR2 (germline): GTSNPN, SVGIG (reference sequence). The CDR3 loop is CAWSGNEAPLYNERFF. The CDR3 DNA reads as TGTGCCTGGAGTGGGAACGAAGCGCCGTTGTACAATGAGCGGTTCTTC.

The sample holds one count of this clone. This chain links TRBV7-2 with TRBJ2-7; D gene unclear. The CDR3 runs to 13 residues. The V and J ends lost 4 bases and 0 bases respectively, with 7 bases between them. Germline V CDR1 and CDR2: SGHTA, FQGNSA. As DNA, the CDR3 is TGTGCCAGCAGCTACGCCGGCTCCTACGAGCAGTACTTC. Protein product: CASSYAGSYEQYF.

This chain joins TRBV9 and TRBJ2-5; 7 bases line up with TRBD1. TRBJ2-7 explains the end of the DNA better; the J call may be wrong. The germline V gene has CDR1 SGDLS and CDR2 YYNGEE. The CDR3 sequence is 14 residues long. In DNA form, the CDR3 reads TGTGCCAGCAGCCCAACCGGGACAGCCTACGAGCAGTACTTC. This sequence encodes CASSPTGTAYEQYF.

The chain recombines TRBV19 with TRBJ2-7; possible D gene TRBD1, 6 bases. The CDR3 is 16 residues long. The germline V gene has CDR1 LNHDA and CDR2 SQIVND (reference sequence). Trimming stripped 6 bases from V and 3 bases from J, with 21 bases between. The CDR3 nucleotides are TGTGCCAGTAGACAGACCACAGGGAGTAGTGTCTACGAGCAGTACTTC. Protein sequence: CASRQTTGSSVYEQYF.

The V call is TRBV10-3, the J call TRBJ2-7; possibly TRBD1 for D (5 bases). V lost 6 bases, J lost 4 bases, and 10 bases lay in between. The CDR3 extends over 12 amino acids. Germline V gives CDR1 ENHRY, CDR2 SYGVKD. The CDR3 protein is CAIRARQYEQYF. The CDR3 coding sequence is TGTGCCATCAGGGCCCGACAGTACGAGCAGTACTTC.

The rearrangement joins TRBV19 to TRBJ1-1; 10 positions match TRBD1. This CDR3 is built from 15 residues. Losses at the gene ends were 5 bases for V and 5 bases for J; bases not matched to a gene: 8. Per germline, CDR1 LNHDA and CDR2 SQIVND (reference sequence). CDR3 in DNA: TGTGCCAGTAGTCTACTGGACAGGGGGGGGACTGAAGCTTTCTTT. It yields the protein CASSLLDRGGTEAFF.

This chain connects TRBV27 to TRBJ2-7; 10 bases are a match to TRBD2. Germline-derived CDR1 and CDR2 are MNHEY and SMNVEV (reference sequence). The CDR3 sequence is 15 residues long. The junction had 4 bases not matched to a gene; V was cut back by 5 bases and J by 0 bases. Here the CDR3 DNA reads TGTGCCAGCAGTCCGGGACTAGCGAACTCCTACGAGCAGTACTTC. It encodes CASSPGLANSYEQYF.

V and J are TRBV7-9 and TRBJ2-1; no firm D call. The germline gives CDR1 SEHNR, CDR2 FQNEAQ (reference sequence). This CDR3 is 12 amino acids long. Trimming removed 4 bases from V and 8 bases from J, with 9 bases in between. Here the CDR3 DNA reads TGTGCCAGCAGCTCGACAACCGATGAGCAGTTCTTC. It codes for CASSSTTDEQFF.

V and J are TRBV6-4 and TRBJ2-7, with 7 bases lining up with TRBD1. This CDR3 is built from 12 residues. The germline CDR1 and CDR2 sequences are MRHNA and SNTAGT. With 7 bases clipped from V and 3 bases from J, the junction kept 3 bases outside the gene matches. The CDR3 DNA follows: TGTGCCAGCACCGGGGACAGCTACGAGCAGTACTTC. It specifies CASTGDSYEQYF.

The chain couples TRBV7-2 to TRBJ2-1; a possible D gene is TRBD1 (6 bases). The CDR3 totals 16 residues. Trimming took 1 base from V and 6 from J, leaving 16 bases between them. Germline V gene sequence: CDR1 SGHTA, CDR2 FQGNSA. CDR3 amino acids: CASSLGVGHPFNEQFF. In DNA form, the CDR3 reads TGTGCCAGCAGCTTAGGGGTGGGACATCCCTTCAATGAGCAGTTCTTC. Combining the CDR3 with reference TRBV7-2 and TRBJ2-1 gives the whole variable domain GAGVSQSPSNKVTEKGKDVELRCDPISGHTALYWYRQSLGQGLEFLIYFQGNSAPDKSGLPSDRFSAERTGGSVSTLTIQRTQQEDSAVYLCASSLGVGHPFNEQFFGPGTRLTVL.